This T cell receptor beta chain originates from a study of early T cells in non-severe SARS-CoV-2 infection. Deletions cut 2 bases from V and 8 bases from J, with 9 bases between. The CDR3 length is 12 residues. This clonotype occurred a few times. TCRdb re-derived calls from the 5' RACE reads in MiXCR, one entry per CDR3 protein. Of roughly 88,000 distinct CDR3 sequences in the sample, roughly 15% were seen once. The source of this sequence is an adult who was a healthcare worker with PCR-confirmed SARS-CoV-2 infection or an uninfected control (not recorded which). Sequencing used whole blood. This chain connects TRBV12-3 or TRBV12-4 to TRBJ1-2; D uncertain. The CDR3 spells CASSLWRYGYTF. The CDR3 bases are TGTGCCAGCAGTTTATGGCGGTACGGCTACACCTTC.